This TCR beta chain was sequenced during a study of response to subunit inactivated influenza vaccine. The germline V gene encodes CDR1 DFQATT and CDR2 SNEGSKA (reference sequence). V lost 7 bases and J 1 base, leaving 10 bases between the germline ends. The CDR3 contains 12 residues. MiXCR, run by TCRdb on the RT-PCR reads, gives a single entry per CDR3 protein. This table has about 480,000 distinct CDR3 sequences, roughly 11% appearing once. Specimen: PBMCs from blood, collected more than 35 days after vaccination. The origin of this receptor is a man aged 45-60 years who received an inactivated influenza vaccine. The rearrangement joins TRBV20-1 to TRBJ1-1, with D perhaps TRBD1 (5 bases). The CDR3 bases are TGCAGTGTTCGGACATCGAACACTGAAGCTTTCTTT. As protein: CSVRTSNTEAFF.